A single sample is the source of the 19 T cell receptor beta chains below, sequenced in a study of Tregs in tolerant kidney transplant recipients. The repertoire was sequenced with immunoSEQ multiplex PCR; TCRdb's copy has only in-frame clones and lacks some. The sample yields some 60,000 clones, 83% seen once. Material: CD4+ T cells from blood. The source of these receptors is a human donor in good health.

The chain uses TRBV14 and TRBJ1-2; 7 positions agree with TRBD1. Germline V gene sequence: CDR1 SGHDN, CDR2 FVKESK. CDR3 length equals 15 residues. V lost 1 base to trimming and J lost 8 bases; unmatched junction nucleotides: 10. The DNA of the CDR3 is TGTGCCAGCAGCCAAGTTAAAGGGGGCGCGAGAGGCTACACCTTC. Protein sequence: CASSQVKGGARGYTF.

This CDR3 is CATSTGSTGHNEQFF. The CDR3 region has the DNA TGTGCCACCAGCACGGGGTCGACAGGCCACAATGAGCAGTTCTTC. The V gene is TRBV15, the J gene TRBJ2-1; a weak D match, TRBD1 (6 bases). The germline CDR1 and CDR2 sequences are LNHNV and YYDKDF (reference sequence). The CDR3 sequence is 15 residues long. Between the trimmed V and J ends, which lost 4 bases and 5 bases, there was a span of 15 bases.

V is TRBV5-6 and J is TRBJ1-3, with unresolved D. The CDR3 runs to 15 residues. The germline V gene has CDR1 SGHDT and CDR2 YYEEEE. V gave up 4 bases and J gave up 4 bases, with 15 bases separating them. This CDR3 reads CASSPGGRLGNTIYF. The CDR3 DNA reads TGTGCCAGCAGCCCGGGTGGCAGGTTGGGAAACACCATATATTTT.

J is TRBJ1-1 and V is TRBV9; D remains unclear. The V end was cut by 3 bases, the J end by 6 bases, with 12 bases between. Looked up from germline, CDR1 is SGDLS and CDR2 is YYNGEE. This CDR3 has 13 amino acids. CDR3 protein: CASSGVLGSEAFF. For the CDR3, the DNA is TGTGCCAGCAGCGGGGTGTTGGGATCTGAAGCTTTCTTT.

This clone is labeled as medium-sized. The chain carries TRBV7-9 and TRBJ2-7; D remains ambiguous. Germline loops: CDR1 SEHNR, CDR2 FQNEAQ (reference sequence). The CDR3 sequence is 12 residues long. V lost 3 bases to trimming and J lost 3 bases, with 6 bases between them. DNA for the CDR3: TGTGCCAGCAGCTTCCAGAACTACGAGCAGTACTTC. It is translated as CASSFQNYEQYF.

The rearrangement links TRBV30 to TRBJ1-2; D not certain. The CDR3 contains 12 residues. V lost 1 base to trimming and J lost 3 bases, with 6 bases between them. Germline assignment: CDR1 GTSNPN and CDR2 SVGIG (reference sequence). CDR3 protein: CAWSGWDYGYTF. CDR3 coding DNA: TGTGCCTGGAGTGGGTGGGACTATGGCTACACCTTC.

V usage is TRBV4-3 and J usage is TRBJ1-5; no clear D gene. Germline CDR1 and CDR2: LGHNA and YSLEER. The CDR3 sequence is 13 residues long. V shed 0 bases and J shed 11 bases, with 11 bases lying between them. The CDR3 is CASSQEAGRSQHF. Written as DNA, the CDR3 is TGCGCCAGCAGCCAAGAGGCGGGTAGGTCCCAGCATTTT.

This CDR3 reads CASSSDPYYGYTF. DNA of the CDR3: TGTGCCAGCAGCTCCGATCCCTACTATGGCTACACCTTC. V is TRBV7-2 and J is TRBJ1-2; D is ambiguous. Looked up from germline, CDR1 is SGHTA and CDR2 is FQGNSA. The CDR3 is 13 amino acids. V was shortened by 4 bases and J by 3 bases, with 9 bases between the two germline ends.

The chain combines TRBV7-9 with TRBJ1-2, with D hard to call. Trimming stripped 3 bases from V and 3 bases from J, with 8 bases between. The CDR3 runs to 13 residues. Germline V lookup: CDR1 SEHNR, CDR2 FQNEAQ (reference sequence). The CDR3 DNA sequence: TGTGCCAGCAGCTTGCGGGCTCACTATGGCTACACCTTC. Translating it yields CASSLRAHYGYTF.

This clone was observed a few times. The CDR3 region is CASSSMDRALTEAFF. The CDR3 DNA is TGCGCCAGCAGCTCCATGGACAGGGCGCTCACTGAAGCTTTCTTT. The chain has TRBV5-1 and TRBJ1-1; 8 bases match TRBD1. CDR3 length equals 15 residues. Germline assignment: CDR1 SGHRS and CDR2 YFSETQ. The junction had 8 bases not matched to a gene; V was cut back by 3 bases and J by 4 bases.

The chain carries TRBV30 and TRBJ2-5; D unresolved. This CDR3 contains 14 residues. V lost 0 bases and J 4 bases, leaving 12 bases between the germline ends. Germline-derived CDR1 and CDR2 are GTSNPN and SVGIG (reference sequence). The CDR3 sequence is CAWSVPQSPETQYF. CDR3 in DNA: TGTGCCTGGAGTGTACCACAATCCCCAGAGACCCAGTACTTC.

This clone was counted only a few times. One end of the junction varies from germline; a read error may be responsible. The rearrangement joins TRBV27 to TRBJ1-2; 8 positions match TRBD1. The germline V gene encodes CDR1 MNHEY and CDR2 SMNVEV (reference sequence). This CDR3 region has 11 residues. CDR3 loop: CASSTDRVSYF. Here the CDR3 DNA reads TGTGCCAGCAGTACGGACAGGGTTTCCTACTTC.

CDR3 DNA sequence: TGTGCCAGCAGCGGACAGACTAGCGGGGGTGGGTCCAAAAACATTCAGTACTTC. Protein: CASSGQTSGGGSKNIQYF. The V call is TRBV7-2, the J call TRBJ2-4; 12 nucleotides line up with TRBD2. After removal of 5 bases from V and 2 bases from J, the junction contained 10 bases not matched to a gene. The germline gives CDR1 SGHTA, CDR2 FQGNSA. The CDR3 covers 18 residues.

The chain is built from TRBV5-6 and TRBJ2-3; 8 bases align to TRBD1. Germline assignment: CDR1 SGHDT and CDR2 YYEEEE. J lost 1 base, V lost 4 bases, and 5 bases had no gene match. The CDR3 runs 15 residues. DNA of the CDR3: TGTGCCAGCAGCCCTGACAGGGGCCGCACAGATACGCAGTATTTT. Translated, it gives CASSPDRGRTDTQYF. The variable domain in full, with the rest retrieved from reference TRBV5-6 and TRBJ2-3, is DAGVTQSPTHLIKTRGQQVTLRCSPKSGHDTVSWYQQALGQGPQFIFQYYEEEERQRGNFPDRFSGHQFPNYSSELNVNALLLGDSALYLCASSPDRGRTDTQYFGPGTRLTVL.

This sequence joins TRBV5-6 and TRBJ2-3, with D perhaps matching TRBD1 or TRBD2 (6 bases each). Germline V CDR1 and CDR2: SGHDT, YYEEEE. This CDR3 region has 15 residues. V lost 1 base and J 5 bases, leaving 14 bases between the germline ends. DNA for the CDR3: TGTGCCAGCAGCTTGCCCGGGGGCCTGGTAGATACGCAGTATTTT. This codes for CASSLPGGLVDTQYF.

The chain employs TRBV4-3 and TRBJ2-5; TRBD2 agrees at 8 bases. With V trimmed by 0 bases and J by 5 bases, 8 bases remained unmatched. The CDR3 loop spans 16 amino acids. CDR1 is LGHNA and CDR2 is YSLEER in the germline V gene. The CDR3 is CASSQDTGGPLETQYF. The CDR3 DNA reads TGCGCCAGCAGCCAAGATACGGGAGGGCCGCTTGAGACCCAGTACTTC.

The gene calls are TRBV6-1 and TRBJ1-5, with D perhaps matching TRBD1 (5 bases). Germline CDR1 and CDR2: MNHNS and SASEGT. There are 16 residues in the CDR3. Deletions cut 2 bases from V and 9 bases from J, with 20 bases between. The CDR3 sequence: CASSEYGTGGYRPQHF. The CDR3 region has the DNA TGTGCCAGCAGTGAATATGGAACAGGCGGGTATCGGCCCCAGCATTTT.

This chain joins TRBV27 and TRBJ2-7; D is ambiguous. The V end lost 5 bases, the J end lost 2 bases, and 19 bases lay between the germline ends. This CDR3 contains 16 residues. CDR1 and CDR2 (germline): MNHEY, SMNVEV (reference sequence). In nucleotides, the CDR3 is TGTGCCAGCAGTCCCTACTACCGACGTAAAACCTACGAGCAGTACTTC. The encoded protein is CASSPYYRRKTYEQYF.

This chain's CDR3 is CASSLSGTGDSPLHF. The CDR3 region has the DNA TGTGCCAGCAGCTTGTCGGGGACAGGGGATTCACCCCTCCACTTT. The J gene is TRBJ1-6, the V gene TRBV5-6; 10 bases fit TRBD1. CDR3 length equals 15 residues. The V gene's germline CDR1 is SGHDT and CDR2 YYEEEE. V lost 1 base and J lost 8; bases outside the gene matches: 3.